These T cell receptor beta chains were read from a single sample in a study of blood T cell repertoires in COVID-19. Measured with immunoSEQ multiplex PCR; TCRdb has only the in-frame clones, and not every one. The sample lists approximately 260,000 clones, around 90% seen once, with approximately 10% in the top ten. Source material: peripheral blood. Receptor source: a woman aged 70 to 79 with COVID-19, enrolled during active disease. Both conserved end residues are part of each CDR3. Each record gives: clone size, J gene, V gene, D gene, CDR3 protein, CDR3 DNA. The D gene is left open where the match is weak. Expanded clones get a size class; other rows say once, few or many, or leave the size out.

>.|TRBJ2-1|TRBV28|TRBD2
CASIKRGPLLGYNEQFF
TGTGCCAGCATTAAGCGGGGTCCCCTCCTTGGGTACAATGAGCAGTTCTTC
>.|TRBJ1-1|TRBV19|.
CASSIRTVDKMNTEAFF
TGTGCCAGTAGTATACGAACTGTTGACAAAATGAACACTGAAGCTTTCTTT
>.|TRBJ1-4|TRBV9|TRBD1
CASSQLDRQGHEKLFF
TGTGCCAGCAGCCAACTGGACAGACAGGGGCATGAAAAACTGTTTTTT
>.|TRBJ2-7|TRBV2|TRBD1
CASRRQGFGSYEQYF
TGTGCCAGCAGAAGACAGGGTTTTGGCTCCTACGAGCAGTACTTC
>.|TRBJ1-2|TRBV27|TRBD1
CASSLRTGWDNYGYTF
TGTGCCAGCAGTTTAAGGACAGGCTGGGATAACTATGGCTACACCTTC
>.|TRBJ2-1|TRBV5-4|.
CASSLRREFRDEQFF
TGTGCCAGCAGCTTGAGGCGCGAATTCCGGGATGAGCAGTTCTTC
>.|TRBJ2-5|TRBV18|.
CASSPRPQETQYF
TGTGCCAGCTCACCCCGTCCCCAAGAGACCCAGTACTTC
>.|TRBJ1-5|TRBV30|TRBD1
CAWKAPTGSNQPQHF
TGTGCCTGGAAAGCTCCGACAGGGAGCAATCAGCCCCAGCATTTT
>.|TRBJ2-5|TRBV7-2|TRBD2
CASSSLAGGRETQYF
TGTGCCAGCAGCTCCTTAGCGGGAGGGCGGGAGACCCAGTACTTC
>.|TRBJ2-3|TRBV4-2|TRBD2
CASSQDITSGGRADTQYF
TGTGCCAGCAGCCAAGATATCACTAGCGGGGGGCGGGCAGATACGCAGTATTTT
>.|TRBJ1-1|TRBV5-1|.
CASSLREIGGEAFF
TGCGCCAGCAGCTTGCGGGAAATAGGGGGTGAAGCTTTCTTT
>.|TRBJ2-7|TRBV14|TRBD2
CASSQAASGREEQYF
TGTGCCAGCAGCCAAGCGGCTAGCGGGAGGGAGGAGCAGTACTTC
>.|TRBJ2-7|TRBV28|.
CASSPAGWDEQYF
TGTGCCAGCAGCCCCGCAGGGTGGGACGAGCAGTACTTC
>.|TRBJ1-3|TRBV30|TRBD1
CAWSTRTGTGNTIYF
TGTGCCTGGAGCACCAGGACAGGGACGGGAAACACCATATATTTT
>.|TRBJ2-5|TRBV6-5|.
CASSRDIQETQYF
TGTGCCAGCAGTAGGGACATCCAAGAGACCCAGTACTTC
>once|TRBJ2-6|TRBV5-4|TRBD2
CASSLPSGSSGANVLTF
TGTGCCAGCAGCTTGCCTAGCGGGAGTTCTGGGGCCAACGTCCTGACTTTC
>.|TRBJ1-5|TRBV6-5|.
CASSYVRNNQPQHF
TGTGCCAGCAGTTACGTGAGAAACAATCAGCCCCAGCATTTT
>.|TRBJ2-1|TRBV4-1|.
CASRRGGLVDEQFF
TGCGCCAGCAGAAGGGGGGGCTTGGTGGATGAGCAGTTCTTC
>once|TRBJ1-2|TRBV7-3|TRBD1
CASSPKLGQGDGYTF
TGTGCCAGCAGCCCCAAATTGGGGCAGGGGGATGGCTACACCTTC
>.|TRBJ2-7|TRBV4-3|TRBD1
CASSQDRGQYEQYF
TGCGCCAGCAGCCAAGACAGGGGACAGTACGAGCAGTACTTC
>.|TRBJ2-2|TRBV5-1|.
CASSFGLNTGELFF
TGCGCCAGCAGCTTTGGACTTAACACCGGGGAGCTGTTTTTT
>.|TRBJ1-2|TRBV5-4|.
CASSLGQVVDGYTF
TGTGCCAGCAGCTTGGGGCAGGTGGTCGATGGCTACACCTTC
>.|TRBJ2-3|TRBV6-5|TRBD2
CASKAGTSSDTQYF
TGTGCCAGCAAAGCCGGGACTAGTTCAGATACGCAGTATTTT
>.|TRBJ1-5|TRBV6-2/TRBV6-3|.
CASSLGGYQPQHF
TGTGCCAGCAGTTTAGGAGGGTATCAGCCCCAGCATTTT